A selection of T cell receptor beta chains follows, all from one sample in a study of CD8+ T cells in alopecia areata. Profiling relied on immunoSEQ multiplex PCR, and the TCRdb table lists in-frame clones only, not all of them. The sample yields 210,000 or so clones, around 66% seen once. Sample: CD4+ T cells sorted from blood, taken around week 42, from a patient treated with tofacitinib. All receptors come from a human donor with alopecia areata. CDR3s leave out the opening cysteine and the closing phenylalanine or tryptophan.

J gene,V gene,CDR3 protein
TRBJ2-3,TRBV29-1,SVTHGDTQY
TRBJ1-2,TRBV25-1,ASSSTPNGYT
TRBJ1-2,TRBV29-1,SVAREFYGYT
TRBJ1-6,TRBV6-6,ASRTGPPLH
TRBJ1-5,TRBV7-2,ASSLDRSLGQPQH
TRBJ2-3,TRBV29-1,SVEPAGTDTQY
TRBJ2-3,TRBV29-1,SVALGFGADTQY
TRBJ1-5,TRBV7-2,ASSPQGNQPQH
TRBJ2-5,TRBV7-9,ASSPTSPETQY
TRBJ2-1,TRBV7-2,ASSLGEGRYNEQF
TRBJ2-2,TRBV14,ASSQLLAGRIGELF
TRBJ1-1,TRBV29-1,STHRDMNTEAF
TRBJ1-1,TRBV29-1,SVYGGRDDGTEAF
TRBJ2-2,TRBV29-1,SVGQGATGELF
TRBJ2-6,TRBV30,AWSQRSSGANVLT
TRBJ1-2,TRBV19,ASSIVPLQSDRGPNYGYT
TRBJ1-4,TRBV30,AWSRARSNEKLF
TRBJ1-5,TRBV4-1,ASSQAVQGNQPQH
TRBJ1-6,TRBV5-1,ASSFQGTYNSPLH
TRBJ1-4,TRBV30,AWRDNEKLF
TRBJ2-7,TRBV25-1,ASSEFDRVWAYEQY
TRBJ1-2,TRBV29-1,SVDMGWGYT
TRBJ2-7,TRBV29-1,SVGGPGGEQY
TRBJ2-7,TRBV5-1,ASSFGAGATYEQY
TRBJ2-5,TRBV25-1,ASSDLGTGGETQY
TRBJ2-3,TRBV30,AWSPTGDTQY
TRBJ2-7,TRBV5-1,ASSMTSGAREQY
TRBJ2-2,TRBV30,AWIGSADTGELF
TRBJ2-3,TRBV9,ASSVALASASTDTQY
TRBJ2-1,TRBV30,AWIPGTGGQGEQF
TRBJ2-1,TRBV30,AWRVRPGTGSYNEQF
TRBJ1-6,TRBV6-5,ASQPGGLNSPLH
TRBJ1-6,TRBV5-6,ASTSWGLGETLH
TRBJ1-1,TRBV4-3,ASSLHSNTEAF
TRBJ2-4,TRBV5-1,ASSLNRDIQY
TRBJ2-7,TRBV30,ASDGAGGPREQY
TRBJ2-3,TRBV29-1,SVEGRDRVPDTQY
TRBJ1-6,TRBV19,ASTTLSSGTVSH
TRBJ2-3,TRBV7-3,ASSLSGGAADTQY
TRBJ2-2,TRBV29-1,SGTRLGTGELF